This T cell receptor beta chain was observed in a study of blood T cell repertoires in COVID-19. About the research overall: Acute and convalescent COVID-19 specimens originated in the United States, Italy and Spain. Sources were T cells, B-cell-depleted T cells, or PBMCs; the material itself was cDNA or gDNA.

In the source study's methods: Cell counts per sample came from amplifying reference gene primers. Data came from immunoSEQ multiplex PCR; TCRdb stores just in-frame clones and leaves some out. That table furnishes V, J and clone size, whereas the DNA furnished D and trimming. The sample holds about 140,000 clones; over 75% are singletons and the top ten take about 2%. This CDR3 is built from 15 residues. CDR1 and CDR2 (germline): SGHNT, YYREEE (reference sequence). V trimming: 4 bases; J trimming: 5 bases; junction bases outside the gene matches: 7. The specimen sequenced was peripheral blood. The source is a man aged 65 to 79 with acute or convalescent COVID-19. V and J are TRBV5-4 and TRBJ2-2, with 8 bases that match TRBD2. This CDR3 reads CASSPGLERTGELFF. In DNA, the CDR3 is TGTGCCAGCAGCCCGGGACTAGAAAGGACCGGGGAGCTGTTTTTT.